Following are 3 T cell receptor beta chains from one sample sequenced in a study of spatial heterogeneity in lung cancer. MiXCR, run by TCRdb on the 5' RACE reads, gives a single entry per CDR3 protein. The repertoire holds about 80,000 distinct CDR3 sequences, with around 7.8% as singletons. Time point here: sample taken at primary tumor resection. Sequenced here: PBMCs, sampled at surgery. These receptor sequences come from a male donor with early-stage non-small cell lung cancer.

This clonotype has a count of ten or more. DNA of the CDR3: TGTGCCAGCAGTTTGGAAGAGGTCGCAGGATACTACGAGCAGTACTTC. Its protein is CASSLEEVAGYYEQYF. The V call is TRBV12-3 or TRBV12-4, the J call TRBJ2-7; no clear D. The V end was cut by 3 bases, the J end by 3 bases, with 18 bases between. This CDR3 spans 16 amino acids.

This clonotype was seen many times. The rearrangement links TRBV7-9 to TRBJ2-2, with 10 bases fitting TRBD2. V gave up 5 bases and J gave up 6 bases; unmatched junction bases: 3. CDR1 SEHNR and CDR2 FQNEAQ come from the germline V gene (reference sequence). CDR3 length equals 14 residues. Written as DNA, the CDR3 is TGTGCCAGCAGCCTAGGACTAGCGGCCGGGGAGCTGTTTTTT. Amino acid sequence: CASSLGLAAGELFF.

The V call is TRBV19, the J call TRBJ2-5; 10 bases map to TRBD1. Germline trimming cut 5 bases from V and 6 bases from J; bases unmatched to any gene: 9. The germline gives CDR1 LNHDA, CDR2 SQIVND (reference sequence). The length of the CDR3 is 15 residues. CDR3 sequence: CASSARTGGVKTQYF. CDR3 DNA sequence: TGTGCCAGTAGTGCTCGGACAGGGGGTGTGAAGACCCAGTACTTC.